The subject of this entry is one T cell receptor (beta chain). What it binds is not known. Per-sample yields of isolated PBMCs were at least 6 million. These data originate in a study of blood T cells in healthy people across ages. Study overall: For every two T cells, template switching captured about one barcoded beta molecule. Regarding the study as a whole: A greater number of naive CD4+ cells and higher diversity distinguished long-lived donors from aged donors. Age advanced and TCR beta diversity per million T cells fell, roughly linearly.

The CDR3 is made up of 13 amino acids. Deletions cut 4 bases from V and 5 bases from J, with 8 bases between. In germline, CDR1 is SNHLY, CDR2 FYNNEI. Through a sample-barcoded 5' primer and a J-beta primer mix, a second PCR was run for roughly 7 to 12 cycles. Using its own MiXCR run on the 5' RACE reads, TCRdb lists one record per CDR3 protein. The sample carries 650,000 to 1,000,000 distinct CDR3 sequences, around 36% recorded once. The genes are TRBV2 and TRBJ2-2; D uncertain. This TCR derives from a man aged 18-30 years in good health. The sample comprised blood. Here the CDR3 reads CASSVRFTGELFF. The CDR3 DNA follows: TGTGCCAGCAGTGTAAGATTTACCGGGGAGCTGTTTTTT. Using reference TRBV2 and TRBJ2-2 for the parts outside the CDR3, the full variable domain is EPEVTQTPSHQVTQMGQEVILRCVPISNHLYFYWYRQILGQKVEFLVSFYNNEISEKSEIFDDQFSVERPDGSNFTLKIRSTKLEDSAMYFCASSVRFTGELFFGEGSRLTVL.